Listed below are T cell receptor beta chains from one sample, sequenced in a study of beta chain features in type 1 diabetes. Clones were sequenced by immunoSEQ multiplex PCR, and TCRdb holds only the in-frame ones, with some missing. The data show roughly 240,000 clones, with roughly 15% seen just once and more than 0.02% held by the top ten. Material for sequencing was naive CD4+ T cells from blood. The receptors shown here come from a woman aged 40 to 50 in good health. The CDR3 runs from the conserved cysteine through the conserved F or W. The order of the fields is V gene, CDR3 protein.

V gene: TRBV6-5; CDR3 protein: CASSPPESKQFF
V gene: TRBV2; CDR3 protein: CASQYRVPTF
V gene: TRBV29-1; CDR3 protein: CSDGTSLTDTQYF
V gene: TRBV5-1; CDR3 protein: CASSLAGTGGQPQHF
V gene: TRBV6-1; CDR3 protein: CASSEWSQPQHF
V gene: TRBV5-4; CDR3 protein: CASSLVASGANVLTF
V gene: TRBV5-1; CDR3 protein: CASSLAQGQGTTGANVLTF
V gene: TRBV2; CDR3 protein: CASSGQGTGQPQHF
V gene: TRBV25-1; CDR3 protein: CASSRGYNQPQHF
V gene: TRBV15; CDR3 protein: CATSREHRGFETQYF
V gene: TRBV4-3; CDR3 protein: CASSQDALAGGRVDTQYF
V gene: TRBV2; CDR3 protein: CASRHRGRGTEAFF
V gene: TRBV5-6; CDR3 protein: CASSFRDAGKGEQYF
V gene: TRBV6-5; CDR3 protein: CASRQNSYEQYF
V gene: TRBV29-1; CDR3 protein: CSAGQGAAEAFF
V gene: TRBV29-1; CDR3 protein: CSVEGRVSDTQYF
V gene: TRBV5-4; CDR3 protein: CASSLVTDGYTF
V gene: TRBV4-1; CDR3 protein: CASSQGSAYSGANVLTF
V gene: TRBV27; CDR3 protein: CASSFTGQVSYTF
V gene: TRBV7-2; CDR3 protein: CASSLASAVSYEQYF
V gene: TRBV5-4; CDR3 protein: CATKTAGGITGELFF
V gene: TRBV18; CDR3 protein: CASSPIEQGAPAGNTIYF
V gene: TRBV7-2; CDR3 protein: CASSLVASGGRIAKNIQYF
V gene: TRBV18; CDR3 protein: CASSPTRTSSYEQYF
V gene: TRBV5-1; CDR3 protein: CASSLVSQELSGNTIYF